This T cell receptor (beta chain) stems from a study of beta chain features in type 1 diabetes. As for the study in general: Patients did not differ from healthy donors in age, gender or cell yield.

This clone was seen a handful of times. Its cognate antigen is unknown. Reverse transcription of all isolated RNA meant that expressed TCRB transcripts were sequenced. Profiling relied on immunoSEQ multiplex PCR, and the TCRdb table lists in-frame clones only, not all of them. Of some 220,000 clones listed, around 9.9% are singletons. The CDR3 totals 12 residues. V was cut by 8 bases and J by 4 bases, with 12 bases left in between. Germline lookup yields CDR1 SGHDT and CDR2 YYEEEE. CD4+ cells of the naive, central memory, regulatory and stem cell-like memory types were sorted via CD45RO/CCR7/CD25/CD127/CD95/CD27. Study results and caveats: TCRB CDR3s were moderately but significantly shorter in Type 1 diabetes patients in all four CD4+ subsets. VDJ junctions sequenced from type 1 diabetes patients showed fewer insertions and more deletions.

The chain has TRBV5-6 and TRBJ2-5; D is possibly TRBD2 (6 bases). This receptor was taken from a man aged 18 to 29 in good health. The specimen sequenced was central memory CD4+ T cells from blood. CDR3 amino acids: CASHLALETQYF. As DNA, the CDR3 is TGTGCCAGTCACCTAGCGTTAGAGACCCAGTACTTC.